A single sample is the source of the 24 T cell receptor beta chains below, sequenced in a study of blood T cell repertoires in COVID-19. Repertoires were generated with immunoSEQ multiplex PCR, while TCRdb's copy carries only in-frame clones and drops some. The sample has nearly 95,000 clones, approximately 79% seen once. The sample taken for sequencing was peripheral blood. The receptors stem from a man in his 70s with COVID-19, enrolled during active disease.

The CDR3 reads CASSKGLADYEQYF. The CDR3 DNA sequence: TGTGCCAGCAGCAAAGGACTAGCGGACTACGAGCAGTACTTC. The chain links TRBV9 to TRBJ2-7, with 10 bases identical to TRBD2. The CDR3 has 14 residues. The V gene's germline CDR1 is SGDLS and CDR2 YYNGEE. The J segment lost 3 bases and the V segment lost 4 bases, leaving 4 bases of the junction unmatched. The full variable domain, rest sourced from reference TRBV9 and TRBJ2-7, is DSGVTQTPKHLITATGQRVTLRCSPRSGDLSVYWYQQSLDQGLQFLIQYYNGEERAKGNILERFSAQQFPDLHSELNLSSLELGDSALYFCASSKGLADYEQYFGPGTRLTVT.

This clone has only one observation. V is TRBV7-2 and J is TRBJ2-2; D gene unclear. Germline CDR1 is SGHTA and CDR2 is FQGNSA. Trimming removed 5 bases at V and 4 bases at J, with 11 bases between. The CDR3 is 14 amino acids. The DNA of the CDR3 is TGTGCCAGCAGCCCCCGCACGGGCACCGGGGAGCTGTTTTTT. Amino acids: CASSPRTGTGELFF.

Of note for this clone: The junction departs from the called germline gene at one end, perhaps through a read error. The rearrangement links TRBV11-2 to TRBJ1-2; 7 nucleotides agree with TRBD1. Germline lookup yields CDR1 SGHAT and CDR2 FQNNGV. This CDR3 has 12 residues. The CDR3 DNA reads TGTGCCAGCAGCCTAGACAGGGTCGGCTACACCTTC. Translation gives CASSLDRVGYTF.

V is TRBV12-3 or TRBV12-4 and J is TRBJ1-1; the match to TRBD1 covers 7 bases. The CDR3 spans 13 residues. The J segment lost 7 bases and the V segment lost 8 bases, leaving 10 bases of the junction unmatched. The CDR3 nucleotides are TGTGCCAGCCGACGGTCGGACAGGTTTGAAGCTTTCTTT. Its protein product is CASRRSDRFEAFF.

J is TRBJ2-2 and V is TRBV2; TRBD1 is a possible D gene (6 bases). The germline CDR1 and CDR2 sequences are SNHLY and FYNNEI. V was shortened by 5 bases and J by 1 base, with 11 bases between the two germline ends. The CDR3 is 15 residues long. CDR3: CASSSQGLNTGELFF. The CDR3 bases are TGTGCCAGCAGTAGTCAGGGGCTGAACACCGGGGAGCTGTTTTTT.

The CDR3 nucleotides are TGTGCCAGCAGCAAAGGTGGACAGAACACAGATACGCAGTATTTT. Residues: CASSKGGQNTDTQYF. The rearrangement uses TRBV21-1 and TRBJ2-3; whether TRBD1, the table's D call, matches the DNA was not checked. TRBV21-1 is classified as a pseudogene. This CDR3 has 15 residues.

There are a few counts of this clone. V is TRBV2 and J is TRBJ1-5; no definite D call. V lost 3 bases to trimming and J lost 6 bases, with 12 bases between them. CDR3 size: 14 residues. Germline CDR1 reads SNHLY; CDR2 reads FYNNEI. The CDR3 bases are TGTGCCAGCAGTGAGCAACAGCCACTTCAGCCCCAGCATTTT. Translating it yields CASSEQQPLQPQHF.

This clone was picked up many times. CDR3 nucleotides: TGTGCCAGCTCACCAAACGGGAACACTGAAGCTTTCTTT. Amino acids: CASSPNGNTEAFF. The rearrangement joins TRBV18 to TRBJ1-1; no firm D call. Trimming shortened V by 2 bases and J by 1 base, and 5 bases separated the two germline ends. CDR1 and CDR2 from the germline V gene are KGHSH and LQKENI. The CDR3 has 13 amino acids.

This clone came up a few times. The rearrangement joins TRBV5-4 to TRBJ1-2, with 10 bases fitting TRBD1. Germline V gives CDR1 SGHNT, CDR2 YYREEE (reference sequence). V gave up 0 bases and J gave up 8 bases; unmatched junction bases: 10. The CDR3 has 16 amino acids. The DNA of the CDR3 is TGTGCCAGCAGCTTGGTGGATGCGGGGACAGGGGAAGGCTACACCTTC. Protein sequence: CASSLVDAGTGEGYTF.

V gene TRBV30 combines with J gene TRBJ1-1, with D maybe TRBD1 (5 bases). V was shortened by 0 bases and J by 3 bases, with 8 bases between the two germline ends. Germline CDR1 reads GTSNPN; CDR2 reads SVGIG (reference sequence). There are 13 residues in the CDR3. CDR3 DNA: TGTGCCTGGAGTGTATCACAGGACACTGAAGCTTTCTTT. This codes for CAWSVSQDTEAFF. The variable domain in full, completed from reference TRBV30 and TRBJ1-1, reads SQTIHQWPATLVQPVGSPLSLECTVEGTSNPNLYWYRQAAGRGLQLLFYSVGIGQISSEVPQNLSASRPQDRQFILSSKKLLLSDSGFYLCAWSVSQDTEAFFGQGTRLTVV.

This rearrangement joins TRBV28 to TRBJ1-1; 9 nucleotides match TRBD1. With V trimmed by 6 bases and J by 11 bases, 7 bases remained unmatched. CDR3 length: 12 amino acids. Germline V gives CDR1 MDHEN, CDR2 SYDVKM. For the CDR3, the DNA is TGTGCCAGCAGGTTGGGACAGGGAGAGGCTTTCTTT. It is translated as CASRLGQGEAFF.

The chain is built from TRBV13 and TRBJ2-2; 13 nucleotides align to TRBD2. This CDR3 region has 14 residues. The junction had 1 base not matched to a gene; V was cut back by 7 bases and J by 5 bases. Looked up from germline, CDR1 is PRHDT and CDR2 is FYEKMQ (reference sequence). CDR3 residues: CASKGLAGTGELFF. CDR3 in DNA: TGTGCCAGCAAGGGACTAGCGGGGACCGGGGAGCTGTTTTTT.

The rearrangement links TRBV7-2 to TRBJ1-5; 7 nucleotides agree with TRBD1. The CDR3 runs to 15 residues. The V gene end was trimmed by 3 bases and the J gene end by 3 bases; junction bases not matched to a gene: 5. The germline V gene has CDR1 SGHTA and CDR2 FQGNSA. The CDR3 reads CASSFQGGNNQPQHF. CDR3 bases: TGTGCCAGCAGCTTTCAGGGGGGAAACAATCAGCCCCAGCATTTT.

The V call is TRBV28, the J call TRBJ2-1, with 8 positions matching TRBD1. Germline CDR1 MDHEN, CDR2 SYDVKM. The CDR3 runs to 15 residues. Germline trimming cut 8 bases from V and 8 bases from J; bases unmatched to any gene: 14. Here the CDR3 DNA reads TGTGCCAGCGCAGGGGGACAGGTTGGTGGCGATGAGCAGTTCTTC. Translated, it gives CASAGGQVGGDEQFF.

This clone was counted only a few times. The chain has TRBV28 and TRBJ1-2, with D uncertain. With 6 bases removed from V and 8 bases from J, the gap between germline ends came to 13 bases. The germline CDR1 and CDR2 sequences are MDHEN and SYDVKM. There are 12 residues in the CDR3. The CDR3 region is CASSPIREGYTF. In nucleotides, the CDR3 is TGTGCCAGCAGCCCTATTAGAGAGGGCTACACCTTC.

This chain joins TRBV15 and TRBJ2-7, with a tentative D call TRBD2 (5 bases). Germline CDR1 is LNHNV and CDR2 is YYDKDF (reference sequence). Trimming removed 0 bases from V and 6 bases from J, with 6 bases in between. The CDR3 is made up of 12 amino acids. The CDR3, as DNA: TGTGCCACCAGCAGAGATCGGGGCGAGCAGTACTTC. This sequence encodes CATSRDRGEQYF.

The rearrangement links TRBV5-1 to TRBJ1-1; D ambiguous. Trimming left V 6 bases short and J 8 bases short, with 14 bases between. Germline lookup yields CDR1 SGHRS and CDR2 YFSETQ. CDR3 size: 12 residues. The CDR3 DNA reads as TGCGCCAGCAACGCCCCCGGTAAGGAAGCTTTCTTT. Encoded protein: CASNAPGKEAFF. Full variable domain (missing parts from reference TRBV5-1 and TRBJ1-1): KAGVTQTPRYLIKTRGQQVTLSCSPISGHRSVSWYQQTPGQGLQFLFEYFSETQRNKGNFPGRFSGRQFSNSRSEMNVSTLELGDSALYLCASNAPGKEAFFGQGTRLTVV.

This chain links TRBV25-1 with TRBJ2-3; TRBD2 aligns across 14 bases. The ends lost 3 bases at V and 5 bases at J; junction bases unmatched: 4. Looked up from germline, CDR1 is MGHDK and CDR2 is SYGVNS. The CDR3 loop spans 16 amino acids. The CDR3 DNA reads TGTGCCAGCAGTGAGGGACTAGCGGGAGCGGGAGATACGCAGTATTTT. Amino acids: CASSEGLAGAGDTQYF.

DNA for the CDR3: TGTGCCAGCAGCACAGGGAACATTCAGTACTTC. This sequence encodes CASSTGNIQYF. The genes are TRBV3-1 (or the pseudogene TRBV3-2) and TRBJ2-4; maybe TRBD1 (6 bases). The germline V gene encodes CDR1 LGHDT and CDR2 YNNKEL (reference sequence). V was shortened by 5 bases and J by 7 bases, with 6 bases between the two germline ends. The CDR3 is 11 residues long.

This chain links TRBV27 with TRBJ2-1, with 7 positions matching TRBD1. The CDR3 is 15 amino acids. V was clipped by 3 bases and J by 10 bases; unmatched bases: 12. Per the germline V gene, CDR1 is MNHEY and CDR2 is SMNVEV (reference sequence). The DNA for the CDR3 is TGTGCCAGCAGTTTGTCGACAGGGCCAGGTGTCGAGCAGTTCTTC. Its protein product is CASSLSTGPGVEQFF.

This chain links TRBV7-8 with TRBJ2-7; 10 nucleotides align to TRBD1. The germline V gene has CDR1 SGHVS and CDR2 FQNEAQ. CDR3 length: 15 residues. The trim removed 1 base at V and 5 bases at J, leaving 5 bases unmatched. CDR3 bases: TGTGCCAGCAGCTTAGTAGAGACAGGGGGCGACGAGCAGTACTTC. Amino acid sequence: CASSLVETGGDEQYF.

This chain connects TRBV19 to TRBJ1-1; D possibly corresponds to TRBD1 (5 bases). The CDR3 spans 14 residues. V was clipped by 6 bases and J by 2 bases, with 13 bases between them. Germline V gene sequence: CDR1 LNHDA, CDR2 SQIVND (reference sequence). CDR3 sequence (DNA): TGTGCCAGTAGATTACCGGGACTAAACACTGAAGCTTTCTTT. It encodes CASRLPGLNTEAFF.

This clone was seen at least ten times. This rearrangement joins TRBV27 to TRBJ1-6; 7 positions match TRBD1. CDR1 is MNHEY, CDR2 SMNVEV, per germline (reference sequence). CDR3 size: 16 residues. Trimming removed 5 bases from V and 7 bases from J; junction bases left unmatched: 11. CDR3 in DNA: TGTGCCAGCAGTCCGGGACAGCTATTTCCGAATTCACCCCTCCACTTT. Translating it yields CASSPGQLFPNSPLHF.

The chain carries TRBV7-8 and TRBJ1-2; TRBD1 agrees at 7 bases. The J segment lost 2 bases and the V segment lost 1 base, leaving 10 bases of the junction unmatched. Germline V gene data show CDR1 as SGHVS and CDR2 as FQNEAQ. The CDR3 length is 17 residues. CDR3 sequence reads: CASSLGSGTARNYGYTF. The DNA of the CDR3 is TGTGCCAGCAGCTTAGGATCCGGGACAGCACGCAACTATGGCTACACCTTC.